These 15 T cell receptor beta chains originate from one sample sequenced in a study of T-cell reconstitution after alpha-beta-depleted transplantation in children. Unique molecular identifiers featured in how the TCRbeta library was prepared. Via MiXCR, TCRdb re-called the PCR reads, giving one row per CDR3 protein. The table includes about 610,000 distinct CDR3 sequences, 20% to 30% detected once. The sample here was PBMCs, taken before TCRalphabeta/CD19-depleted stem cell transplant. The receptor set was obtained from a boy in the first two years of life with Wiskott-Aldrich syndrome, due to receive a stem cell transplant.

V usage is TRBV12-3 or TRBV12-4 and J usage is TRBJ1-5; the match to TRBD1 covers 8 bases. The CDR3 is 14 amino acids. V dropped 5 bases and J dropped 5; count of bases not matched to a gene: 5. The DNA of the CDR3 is TGTGCCAGCAGTCAACAGGGGGGAGATCAGCCCCAGCATTTT. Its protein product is CASSQQGGDQPQHF.

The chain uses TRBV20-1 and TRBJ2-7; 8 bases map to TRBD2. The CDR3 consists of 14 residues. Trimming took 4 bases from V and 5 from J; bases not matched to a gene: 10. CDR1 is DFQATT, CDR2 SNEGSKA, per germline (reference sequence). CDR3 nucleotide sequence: TGCAGTGCTACGTTAGCGGGAAGTTTAGACGAGCAGTACTTC. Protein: CSATLAGSLDEQYF.

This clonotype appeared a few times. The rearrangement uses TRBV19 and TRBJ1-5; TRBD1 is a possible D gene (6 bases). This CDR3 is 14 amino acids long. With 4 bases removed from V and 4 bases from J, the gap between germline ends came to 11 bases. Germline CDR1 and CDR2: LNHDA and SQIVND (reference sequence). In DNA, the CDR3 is TGTGCCAGTAGTAGCTACACAGGGAATCAGCCCCAGCATTTT. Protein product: CASSSYTGNQPQHF. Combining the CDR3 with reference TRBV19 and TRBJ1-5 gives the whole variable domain DGGITQSPKYLFRKEGQNVTLSCEQNLNHDAMYWYRQDPGQGLRLIYYSQIVNDFQKGDIAEGYSVSREKKESFPLTVTSAQKNPTAFYLCASSSYTGNQPQHFGDGTRLSIL.

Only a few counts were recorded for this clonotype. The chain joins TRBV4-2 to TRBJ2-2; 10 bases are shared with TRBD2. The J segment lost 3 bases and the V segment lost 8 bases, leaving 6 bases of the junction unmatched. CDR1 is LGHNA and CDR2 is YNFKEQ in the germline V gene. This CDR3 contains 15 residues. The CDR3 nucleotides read TGTGCCAGCTTGAGCGGACTAGCGGACACCGGGGAGCTGTTTTTT. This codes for CASLSGLADTGELFF.

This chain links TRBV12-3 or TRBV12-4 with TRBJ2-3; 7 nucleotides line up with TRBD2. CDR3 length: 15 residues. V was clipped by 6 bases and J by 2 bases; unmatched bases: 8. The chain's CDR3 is CASRRSGGATDTQYF. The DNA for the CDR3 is TGTGCCAGCAGGAGGTCGGGAGGAGCCACAGATACGCAGTATTTT.

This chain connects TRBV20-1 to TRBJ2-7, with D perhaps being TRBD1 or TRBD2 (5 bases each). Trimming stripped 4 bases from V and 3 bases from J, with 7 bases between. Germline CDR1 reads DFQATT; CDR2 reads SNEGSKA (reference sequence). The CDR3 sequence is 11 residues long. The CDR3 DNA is TGCAGTGCTAAGAGGGGCTACGAGCAGTACTTC. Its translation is CSAKRGYEQYF.

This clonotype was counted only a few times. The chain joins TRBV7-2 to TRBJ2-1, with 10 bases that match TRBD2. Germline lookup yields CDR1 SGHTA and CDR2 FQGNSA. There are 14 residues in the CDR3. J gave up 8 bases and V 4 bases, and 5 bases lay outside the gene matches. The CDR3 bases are TGTGCCAGCAGCTCGTCTAGCGGGAGCCATGAGCAGTTCTTC. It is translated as CASSSSSGSHEQFF.

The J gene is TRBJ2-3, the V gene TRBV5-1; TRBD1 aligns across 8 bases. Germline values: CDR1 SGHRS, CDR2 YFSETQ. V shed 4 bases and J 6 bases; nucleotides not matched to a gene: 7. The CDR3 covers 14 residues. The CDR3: CASSSTGQGDTQYF. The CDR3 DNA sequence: TGCGCCAGCAGCAGTACCGGACAGGGCGATACGCAGTATTTT.

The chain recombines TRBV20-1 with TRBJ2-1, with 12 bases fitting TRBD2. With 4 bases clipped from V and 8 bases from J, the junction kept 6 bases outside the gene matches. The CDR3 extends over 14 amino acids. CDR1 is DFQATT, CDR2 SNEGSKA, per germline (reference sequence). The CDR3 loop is CSAIRTSGIDEQFF. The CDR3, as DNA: TGCAGTGCTATCCGGACTAGCGGGATAGATGAGCAGTTCTTC.

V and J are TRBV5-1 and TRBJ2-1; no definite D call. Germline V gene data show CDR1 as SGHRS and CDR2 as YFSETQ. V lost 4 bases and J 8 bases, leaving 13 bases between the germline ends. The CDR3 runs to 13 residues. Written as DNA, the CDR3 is TGCGCCAGCAGCCTACGGGCTCCCCATGAGCAGTTCTTC. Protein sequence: CASSLRAPHEQFF.

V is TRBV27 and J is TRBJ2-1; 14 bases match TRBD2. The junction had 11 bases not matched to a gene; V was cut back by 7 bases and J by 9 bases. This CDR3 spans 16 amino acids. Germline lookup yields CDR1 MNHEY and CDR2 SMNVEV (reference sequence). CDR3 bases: TGTGCCAGCATCAAGCCGGGACTAGCGGGAGACCGTGAGCAGTTCTTC. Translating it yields CASIKPGLAGDREQFF.

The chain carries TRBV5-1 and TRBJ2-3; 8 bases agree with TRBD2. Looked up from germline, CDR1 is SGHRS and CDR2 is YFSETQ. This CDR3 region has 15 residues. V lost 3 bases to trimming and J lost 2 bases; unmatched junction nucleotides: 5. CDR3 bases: TGCGCCAGCAGCTCCCGACTAGCGACCACAGATACGCAGTATTTT. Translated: CASSSRLATTDTQYF.

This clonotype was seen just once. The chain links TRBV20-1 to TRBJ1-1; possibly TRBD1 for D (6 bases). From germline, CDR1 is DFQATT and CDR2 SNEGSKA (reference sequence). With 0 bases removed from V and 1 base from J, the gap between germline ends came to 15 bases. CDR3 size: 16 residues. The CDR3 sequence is CSARDPVSQGNTEAFF. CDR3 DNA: TGCAGTGCTAGAGATCCGGTATCACAGGGGAACACTGAAGCTTTCTTT.

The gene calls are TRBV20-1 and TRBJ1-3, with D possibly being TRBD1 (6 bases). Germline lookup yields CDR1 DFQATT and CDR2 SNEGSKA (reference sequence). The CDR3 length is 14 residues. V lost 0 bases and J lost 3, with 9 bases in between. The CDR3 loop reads CSARETGNGNTIYF. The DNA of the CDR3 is TGCAGTGCTAGAGAAACAGGGAATGGAAACACCATATATTTT.

The DNA for the CDR3 is TGCGCCAGCAGCTTGATTGGCACAGTTAATGAAAAACTGTTTTTT. This encodes CASSLIGTVNEKLFF. V and J are TRBV5-1 and TRBJ1-4; D is ambiguous. The CDR3 has 15 amino acids. V lost 1 base to trimming and J lost 4 bases, with 11 bases between them. Germline loops: CDR1 SGHRS, CDR2 YFSETQ.